A selection of T cell receptor beta chains follows, all from one sample in a study of CD8 T cells in ankylosing spondylitis. TCRdb independently ran MiXCR on the 5' RACE reads; one entry per CDR3 protein. The sample shows about 220,000 distinct CDR3 sequences, around 6.6% of them seen only once. Sequencing was performed on blood, either unsorted or a sorted T cell fraction (not recorded which). These receptor sequences come from a male donor with ankylosing spondylitis. CDR3s include the opening cysteine and the closing phenylalanine or tryptophan. D genes are given only for firm matches. Part of the rows lack a size; the others show once, few, many or a class for expanded clones.

v_gene	d_gene	abundance	j_gene	CDR3nt	CDR3aa
TRBV25-1	.	few	TRBJ2-3	TGTGCCAGCAGTGAATGGACCGCCGGGCTTGACACAGATACGCAGTATTTT	CASSEWTAGLDTDTQYF
TRBV4-1	.	many	TRBJ2-1	TGCGCCAGCAGCTCGCACGCGGGGTGGCAGTTCTTC	CASSSHAGWQFF
TRBV20-1	.	many	TRBJ2-7	TGCAGTGCTTGGGACTCCACCTACGAGCAGTACTTC	CSAWDSTYEQYF
TRBV11-3	.	.	TRBJ2-3	TGTGCCAGCAGCTCGCCCGAGGGGCTTGACACAGATACGCAGTATTTT	CASSSPEGLDTDTQYF
TRBV7-9	.	many	TRBJ2-1	TGTGCCAGCAGTCGCAGGGATGAGCAGTTCTTC	CASSRRDEQFF
TRBV7-6	.	many	TRBJ2-2	TGTGCCAGCAGCTTAGGGGAGATAAGGAACACCGGGGAGCTGTTTTTT	CASSLGEIRNTGELFF
TRBV7-2	.	many	TRBJ1-2	TGTGCCAGCAGCATCGCCACAGCACCTAACTATGGCTACACCTTC	CASSIATAPNYGYTF
TRBV12-3/TRBV12-4	.	many	TRBJ2-1	TGTGCCGGGAGGCCTCTCTACAATGAGCAGTTCTTC	CAGRPLYNEQFF
TRBV4-3	.	.	TRBJ1-1	TGCGCCAGCAGCCAAACAGGGTATGGCACTGAAGCTTTCTTT	CASSQTGYGTEAFF
TRBV6-1	TRBD2	many	TRBJ2-7	TGTGCCAGCAGGTCTAGCGGGGTCGACTACGAGCAGTACTTC	CASRSSGVDYEQYF
TRBV6-5	.	many	TRBJ2-4	TGTGCCAGCAGTTACTCGCACCCCAGCTACATTCAGTACTTC	CASSYSHPSYIQYF
TRBV4-3	TRBD1	.	TRBJ2-7	TGCGCCAGCAGCTCAGGCGCAGGACAGGGGCTTTACGAGCAGTACTTC	CASSSGAGQGLYEQYF
TRBV29-1	TRBD1	many	TRBJ1-2	TGCAGCGTTCCGGGACAGGCTACCTATGGCTACACCTTC	CSVPGQATYGYTF
TRBV6-5	TRBD1	many	TRBJ2-1	TGTGCCAGCAGTTACCGTACCCTGACAGGGGACTACAATGAGCAGTTCTTC	CASSYRTLTGDYNEQFF
TRBV4-3	.	few	TRBJ2-2	TGCGCCAGCAGAGAAATAGGGCCGAACACCGGGGAGCTGTTTTTT	CASREIGPNTGELFF
TRBV24-1	TRBD1	many	TRBJ2-2	TGTGCCACCAGTGACCCAGACAGGGGAAACACCGGGGAGCTGTTTTTT	CATSDPDRGNTGELFF
TRBV27	.	many	TRBJ2-2	TGTGCCAGCAGTTTTCTGCAGGGGTTGTCCGAAACCGGGGAGCTGTTTTTT	CASSFLQGLSETGELFF
TRBV7-6	.	many	TRBJ2-1	TGTGCCAGCAGCCCAGGGCTCGGGTCTTACAATGAGCAGTTCTTC	CASSPGLGSYNEQFF
TRBV20-1	TRBD1	many	TRBJ2-5	TGCAGTGCTAGAGATCTCGGACAGGGAAGAGAGACCCAGTACTTC	CSARDLGQGRETQYF
TRBV28	TRBD2	many	TRBJ2-7	TGTGCCAGCAGTCCCACCCTGGTGGTAGCGGGACCCTACGAGCAGTACTTC	CASSPTLVVAGPYEQYF
TRBV6-1	.	many	TRBJ2-7	TGTGCCAGCAGCTCCCCTCGGGACACCCCATACTACGAGCAGTACTTC	CASSSPRDTPYYEQYF